This TCR beta chain is from a study of OX40 agonist ivuxolimab in advanced cancers. For the study at large: An anti-OX40 (CD134) antibody with agonistic activity, ivuxolimab, was administered to patients. Three patients, one with hepatocellular carcinoma and two with cutaneous melanoma, achieved partial responses.

The method was immunoSEQ multiplex PCR; TCRdb's version includes in-frame clones alone and lacks a portion of them. The table has roughly 61,000 clones, 87% seen once; the top ten hold approximately 0.32%. General study findings and limits: Relatively little clonal expansion, among the lowest observed, appeared in partial responders at 0.1-3.0 mg/kg. Dosing at 0.1 to 3.0 mg/kg was accompanied by clonal expansion of CD4+ and CD8+ blood T cells by week 6.

Germline V CDR1 and CDR2: DFQATT, SNEGSKA (reference sequence). V lost 3 bases and J 4 bases, leaving 7 bases between the germline ends. The CDR3 spans 11 residues. A remark on this clone: Its target is unknown.

The chain has TRBV20-1 and TRBJ2-7; tentative D call: TRBD1 (6 bases). The source is an adult with an advanced solid tumor such as melanoma, head and neck, liver or kidney cancer. Sequenced here: CD4+ or CD8+ T cells sorted from blood, sampled in a trial of the OX40 agonist ivuxolimab. The CDR3 DNA sequence: TGCAGTGCTAGCCAGGGGTACGAGCAGTACTTC. Its translation: CSASQGYEQYF.